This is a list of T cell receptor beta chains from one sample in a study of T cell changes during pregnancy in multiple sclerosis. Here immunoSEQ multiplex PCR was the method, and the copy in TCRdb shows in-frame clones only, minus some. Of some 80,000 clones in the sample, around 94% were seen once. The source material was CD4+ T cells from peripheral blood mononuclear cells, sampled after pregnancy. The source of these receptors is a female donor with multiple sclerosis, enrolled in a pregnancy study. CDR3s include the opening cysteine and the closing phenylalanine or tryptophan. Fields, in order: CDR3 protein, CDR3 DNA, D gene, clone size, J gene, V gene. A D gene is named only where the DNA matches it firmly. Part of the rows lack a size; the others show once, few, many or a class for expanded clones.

cdr3_aa: CSVLAGGVETQYF
cdr3_nt: TGCAGCGTTCTAGCGGGAGGCGTGGAGACCCAGTACTTC
d_call: TRBD2
clone_size: NA
j_call: TRBJ2-5
v_call: TRBV29-1

cdr3_aa: CASRTQQRSSTDTQYF
cdr3_nt: TGCGCCAGCAGAACCCAACAGCGGTCTAGCACAGATACGCAGTATTTT
d_call: NA
clone_size: NA
j_call: TRBJ2-3
v_call: TRBV5-1

cdr3_aa: CASSQDPSSYNEQFF
cdr3_nt: TGTGCCAGCAGCCAAGACCCGAGCTCCTACAATGAGCAGTTCTTC
d_call: NA
clone_size: NA
j_call: TRBJ2-1
v_call: TRBV4-2

cdr3_aa: CATSRAQRQSPEAFF
cdr3_nt: TGTGCCACCAGCAGAGCCCAACGACAGTCTCCCGAAGCTTTCTTT
d_call: NA
clone_size: NA
j_call: TRBJ1-1
v_call: TRBV15

cdr3_aa: CASSYEGPGRQPQHF
cdr3_nt: TGTGCCAGCAGTTACGAGGGCCCGGGCCGACAGCCCCAGCATTTT
d_call: NA
clone_size: NA
j_call: TRBJ1-5
v_call: TRBV6-5

cdr3_aa: CARTFGREAGGSYEQFF
cdr3_nt: TGTGCCAGGACCTTTGGGCGAGAGGCGGGAGGGAGCTATGAGCAGTTCTTC
d_call: NA
clone_size: NA
j_call: TRBJ2-1
v_call: TRBV21-1

cdr3_aa: CSVEEVQQAQFF
cdr3_nt: TGCAGCGTTGAAGAGGTACAGCAGGCGCAGTTCTTC
d_call: NA
clone_size: NA
j_call: TRBJ2-1
v_call: TRBV29-1

cdr3_aa: CAISDSGSYEQYF
cdr3_nt: TGTGCCATCAGTGATAGCGGGAGCTACGAGCAGTACTTC
d_call: TRBD2
clone_size: NA
j_call: TRBJ2-7
v_call: TRBV10-3

cdr3_aa: CASSFPGPGAQPQHF
cdr3_nt: TGTGCCAGCAGTTTTCCGGGCCCAGGGGCTCAGCCCCAGCATTTT
d_call: NA
clone_size: NA
j_call: TRBJ1-5
v_call: TRBV28

cdr3_aa: CASSFLSQETQYF
cdr3_nt: TGTGCCAGCAGTTTTTTGAGCCAAGAGACCCAGTACTTC
d_call: NA
clone_size: NA
j_call: TRBJ2-5
v_call: TRBV27

cdr3_aa: CASSRMTGVPLPQETQYF
cdr3_nt: TGTGCCAGCTCCCGTATGACAGGGGTCCCATTACCCCAAGAGACCCAGTACTTC
d_call: TRBD1
clone_size: NA
j_call: TRBJ2-5
v_call: TRBV18

cdr3_aa: CASSQDPGRRNEQFF
cdr3_nt: TGCGCCAGCAGCCAAGATCCCGGGAGGAGGAATGAGCAGTTCTTC
d_call: TRBD2
clone_size: NA
j_call: TRBJ2-1
v_call: TRBV4-3

cdr3_aa: CAWSGGTKGGVNSYEQYF
cdr3_nt: TGTGCCTGGAGTGGCGGAACTAAAGGGGGCGTCAACTCCTACGAGCAGTACTTC
d_call: TRBD1
clone_size: once
j_call: TRBJ2-7
v_call: TRBV30

cdr3_aa: CASSRVGTGVYEQYF
cdr3_nt: TGTGCCAGCAGTCGAGTCGGGACAGGGGTATACGAGCAGTACTTC
d_call: TRBD1
clone_size: NA
j_call: TRBJ2-7
v_call: TRBV6-6

cdr3_aa: CASSGPGTGLAEQYF
cdr3_nt: TGTGCCAGCAGCGGGCCCGGGACAGGCTTGGCCGAGCAGTACTTC
d_call: TRBD1
clone_size: NA
j_call: TRBJ2-7
v_call: TRBV6-1

cdr3_aa: CASSSRDSSYGYTF
cdr3_nt: TGTGCCAGCAGCTCAAGGGACAGCTCATATGGCTACACCTTC
d_call: TRBD1
clone_size: NA
j_call: TRBJ1-2
v_call: TRBV7-8

cdr3_aa: CASSVDGRTGVGGYTF
cdr3_nt: TGTGCCAGCAGCGTAGATGGAAGGACAGGTGTTGGCGGCTACACCTTC
d_call: TRBD1
clone_size: once
j_call: TRBJ1-2
v_call: TRBV9

cdr3_aa: CASRLDSVRNQPQHF
cdr3_nt: TGTGCCAGCAGGTTGGACAGTGTGAGGAATCAGCCCCAGCATTTT
d_call: NA
clone_size: NA
j_call: TRBJ1-5
v_call: TRBV6-1

cdr3_aa: CASSPTGDNQPQHF
cdr3_nt: TGCGCCAGCAGCCCGACAGGAGACAATCAGCCCCAGCATTTT
d_call: NA
clone_size: few
j_call: TRBJ1-5
v_call: TRBV5-1

cdr3_aa: CASSQPWGPRVRNEQFF
cdr3_nt: TGTGCCAGCAGCCAACCGTGGGGGCCAAGGGTGAGGAATGAGCAGTTCTTC
d_call: NA
clone_size: NA
j_call: TRBJ2-1
v_call: TRBV5-6

cdr3_aa: CASRRTGVYNEQFF
cdr3_nt: TGTGCCAGCAGGAGGACAGGGGTGTACAATGAGCAGTTCTTC
d_call: TRBD1
clone_size: NA
j_call: TRBJ2-1
v_call: TRBV27